This is a list of T cell receptor beta chains from one sample in a study of neurological immune-mediated disorders. TCRdb re-called the 5' RACE reads through MiXCR, storing one row per CDR3 protein. This table has 69,000 or so distinct CDR3 sequences, 4.5% to 5.5% appearing once. Sample: PBMCs. All receptors come from a woman in her seventies with multiple sclerosis. CDR3s include the opening cysteine and the closing phenylalanine or tryptophan.

V	length	J	CDR3
TRBV6-5	11	TRBJ1-1	CASSRNSEAFF
TRBV20-1	13	TRBJ2-1	CSARAGGWNEQFF
TRBV27	14	TRBJ2-7	CASSSLGTTYEQYF
TRBV6-6	16	TRBJ2-1	CASARLTKRTYNEQFF
TRBV7-6	12	TRBJ2-1	CASSLGLYEQFF
TRBV4-2	15	TRBJ2-2	CASSQEDREAGELFF
TRBV4-1	16	TRBJ2-7	CASSPQGGTSAREQYF
TRBV27	15	TRBJ2-2	CASSTGQGNTGELFF
TRBV7-2	15	TRBJ2-7	CASSPRDRGAYEQYF
TRBV12-3/TRBV12-4	13	TRBJ2-7	CASSLLGRKVQYF
TRBV20-1	12	TRBJ2-1	CSGRAPNNEQFF
TRBV5-1	15	TRBJ2-3	CASRSSSGGTDTQYF
TRBV29-1	14	TRBJ2-7	CSVEAGQNLYEQYF
TRBV5-1	15	TRBJ2-3	CASSWTSGSTDTQYF
TRBV5-6	15	TRBJ2-1	CASSLAGGAGNEQFF
TRBV20-1	15	TRBJ2-1	CSATGGLNHYNEQFF
TRBV29-1	15	TRBJ1-1	CSVGQGKGLNTEAFF
TRBV6-5	12	TRBJ2-1	CATKTGGDRRFF
TRBV6-6	15	TRBJ1-1	CASSYGPGKNTEAFF
TRBV7-2	16	TRBJ1-5	CASSLGTGNRNQPQHF
TRBV10-3	19	TRBJ2-3	CAISESMVPSGRATDTQYF
TRBV12-3/TRBV12-4	15	TRBJ2-1	CASARSRGLGNEQFF
TRBV20-1	12	TRBJ2-1	CSATGTYNEQFF
TRBV4-3	16	TRBJ2-3	CASSQEAESFTDTQYF
TRBV6-6	15	TRBJ1-5	CASSQGGYSNQPQHF
TRBV6-5	14	TRBJ1-5	CASSYSSNNQPQHF
TRBV7-6	13	TRBJ2-2	CAGLRTGTGELFF
TRBV20-1	13	TRBJ1-1	CSAKTGLTTEAFF
TRBV29-1	15	TRBJ2-4	CSVSGQGLAKNIQYF
TRBV28	15	TRBJ1-2	CASSLPAGQGGGYTF
TRBV12-3/TRBV12-4	14	TRBJ2-3	CASSLFAGTDTQYF
TRBV6-2/TRBV6-3	14	TRBJ2-2	CASSLVRNTGELFF
TRBV5-1	13	TRBJ1-1	CASSVDGTNEAFF
TRBV20-1	13	TRBJ2-7	CSGGTGGSGGQYF
TRBV7-2	12	TRBJ2-3	CASSSGLAGEYF
TRBV20-1	15	TRBJ2-3	CSALGSSGSTDTQYF
TRBV5-1	16	TRBJ2-1	CASSLAPGVAYNEQFF
TRBV6-6	15	TRBJ2-3	CASSRSGRSTDTQYF
TRBV15	16	TRBJ2-3	CATSSGTGVGTDTQYF
TRBV20-1	14	TRBJ1-1	CSAPPTGTNTEAFF
TRBV12-3/TRBV12-4	15	TRBJ2-2	CASSPSGRDTGELFF
TRBV2	14	TRBJ1-1	CASSDYGRNTEAFF
TRBV6-4	14	TRBJ2-2	CASSSGRDTGELFF
TRBV27	16	TRBJ1-2	CASSLTGTGGSYGYTF
TRBV6-5	14	TRBJ2-1	CASSYGQPGNEQFF
TRBV20-1	14	TRBJ2-3	CSASTQRVADTQYF
TRBV12-5	16	TRBJ2-3	CASGSDRVLGADTQYF
TRBV20-1	16	TRBJ2-3	CSARDPGPGGADTQYF
TRBV20-1	14	TRBJ2-2	CSAREASASGELFF
TRBV20-1	13	TRBJ2-1	CSARPYDRGEQFF
TRBV5-1	15	TRBJ1-1	CASSLDSGSYTEAFF
TRBV9	17	TRBJ1-2	CASSEGAQTGIDYGYTF
TRBV6-6	20	TRBJ2-6	CASSYRTGHLSGSGANVLTF
TRBV7-2	15	TRBJ2-3	CASSFDFGGTDTQYF
TRBV20-1	13	TRBJ1-4	CSARWGGSEKLFF
TRBV12-3/TRBV12-4	14	TRBJ2-7	CASSFRAGLYEQYF
TRBV7-9	15	TRBJ2-1	CASSRTWSSYNEQFF